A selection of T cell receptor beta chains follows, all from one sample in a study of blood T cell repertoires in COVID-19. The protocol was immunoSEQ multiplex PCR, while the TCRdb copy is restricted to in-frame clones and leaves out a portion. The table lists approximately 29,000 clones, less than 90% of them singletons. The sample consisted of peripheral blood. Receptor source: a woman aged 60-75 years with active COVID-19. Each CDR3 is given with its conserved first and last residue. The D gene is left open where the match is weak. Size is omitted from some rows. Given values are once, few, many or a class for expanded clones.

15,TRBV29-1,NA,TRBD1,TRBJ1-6,TGCAGCGTGCGGACCGGGACAGGGAATAATTCACCCCTCCACTTT,CSVRTGTGNNSPLHF
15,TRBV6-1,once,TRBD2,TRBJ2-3,TGTGCCAGCAGTGAATTTTTTGCGGGAGGAGATACGCAGTATTTT,CASSEFFAGGDTQYF
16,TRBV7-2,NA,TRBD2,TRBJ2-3,TGTGCCAGCAGCTTATGGGGTAGCGGGGGTATGAATACGCAGTATTTT,CASSLWGSGGMNTQYF
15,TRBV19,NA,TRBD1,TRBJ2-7,TGTGCCAGTAGTATCTCCGGACAGGCCTCCTACGAGCAGTACTTC,CASSISGQASYEQYF
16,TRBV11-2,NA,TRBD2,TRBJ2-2,TGTGCCAGCAGCTTGAGGTACGGCGGGGGAGCCGGGGAGCTGTTTTTT,CASSLRYGGGAGELFF
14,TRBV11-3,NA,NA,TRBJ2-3,TGTGCCAATGAGGGCAGACCTTACACAGATACGCAGTATTTT,CANEGRPYTDTQYF
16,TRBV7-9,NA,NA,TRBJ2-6,TGTGCCAGCAGCCCGAACCCCTACTCTGGGGCCAACGTCCTGACTTTC,CASSPNPYSGANVLTF
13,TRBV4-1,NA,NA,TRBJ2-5,TGCGCCAGCAGCCAAGAAGCGAGTGATCCCCAGTACTTC,CASSQEASDPQYF
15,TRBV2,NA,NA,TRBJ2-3,TGTGCCAGCACCCCGAAGGGGACTCAGTCAGATACGCAGTATTTT,CASTPKGTQSDTQYF
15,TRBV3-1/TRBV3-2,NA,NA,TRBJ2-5,TGTGCCAGCAGCCAAGATCCAACTAGACAAGAGACCCAGTACTTC,CASSQDPTRQETQYF
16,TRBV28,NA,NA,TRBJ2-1,TGTGCCAGCAGGTCAAGGGGGAGGGCCTTGAGTAATGAGCAGTTCTTC,CASRSRGRALSNEQFF
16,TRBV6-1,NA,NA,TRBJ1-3,TGTGCCAGCAGTGAATATCGGGGACAAGGTGGAAACACCATATATTTT,CASSEYRGQGGNTIYF
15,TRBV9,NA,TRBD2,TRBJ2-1,TGTGCCAGCAGCGTTAGCGGGGGGGTTAACAATGAGCAGTTCTTC,CASSVSGGVNNEQFF
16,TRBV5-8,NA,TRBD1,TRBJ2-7,TGTGCCAGCAGCTTCGCGATGGACAGGGGAAGTCACGAGCAGTACTTC,CASSFAMDRGSHEQYF
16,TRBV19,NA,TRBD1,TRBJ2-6,TGTGCCAGCCAGGACATAGGGGGCTGGGGGGCCAACGTCCTGACTTTC,CASQDIGGWGANVLTF
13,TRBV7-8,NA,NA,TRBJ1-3,TGTGCCAGCAGCTTAGGTTGGGAGAACACCATATATTTT,CASSLGWENTIYF
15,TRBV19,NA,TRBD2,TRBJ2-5,TGTGCCAGTAGTCCCCGGGGGAGGGAAGGAGAGACCCAGTACTTC,CASSPRGREGETQYF
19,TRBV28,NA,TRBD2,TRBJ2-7,TGTGCCAGCAGTTTAACGAACGTAGGACTAGCCCTAAGGGGCCACGAGCAGTACTTC,CASSLTNVGLALRGHEQYF
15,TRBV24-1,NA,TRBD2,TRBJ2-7,TGTGCCACCAGTGACTCCGACATGGGGGAGGGCGAGCAGTACTTC,CATSDSDMGEGEQYF
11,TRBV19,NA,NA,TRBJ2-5,TGTGCCAGTACTAGGGGAGAGACCCAGTACTTC,CASTRGETQYF
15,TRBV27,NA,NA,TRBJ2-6,TGTGCCAGCAGAATGTTCTACTCTGGGGCCAACGTCCTGACTTTC,CASRMFYSGANVLTF
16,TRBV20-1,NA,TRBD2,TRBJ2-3,TGCAGTGCTAGTCTGGGACTAGCGGGGGTTCCAGATACGCAGTATTTT,CSASLGLAGVPDTQYF
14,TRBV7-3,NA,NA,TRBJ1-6,TGTGCCAGCAGCACCGGGACACCTCATTCACCCCTCCACTTT,CASSTGTPHSPLHF
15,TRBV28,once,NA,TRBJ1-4,TGTGCCAGCAGTTTAGCGGGTACAACTAATGAAAAACTGTTTTTT,CASSLAGTTNEKLFF
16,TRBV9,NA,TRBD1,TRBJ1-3,TGTGCCAGCAGCGTAGTGGACAGGGGGCTCCGAAACACCATATATTTT,CASSVVDRGLRNTIYF
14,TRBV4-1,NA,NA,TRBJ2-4,TGCGCCAGCAGCCAAGACACACTGTATGGGGCCTACGTTTTC,CASSQDTLYGAYVF
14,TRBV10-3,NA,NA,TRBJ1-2,TGTGCCATCAGTGACCTCGAGGGCCCCTATGGCTACACCTTC,CAISDLEGPYGYTF
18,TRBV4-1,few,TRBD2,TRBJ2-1,TGCGCCAGCAGCCAAGAAATGTCGGGCGGGAGCTCCTACAATGAGCAGTTCTTC,CASSQEMSGGSSYNEQFF
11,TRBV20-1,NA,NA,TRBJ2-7,TGCAGTGCTGGGGAGACCTACGAGCAGTACTTC,CSAGETYEQYF
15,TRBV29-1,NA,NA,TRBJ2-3,TGCAGCGTTGAAGTATCAGGGTTTACCACAGATACGCAGTATTTT,CSVEVSGFTTDTQYF
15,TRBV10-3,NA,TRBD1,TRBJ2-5,TGTGCCACCGGAGCCGGGACAGGGGGACTTGAGACCCAGTACTTC,CATGAGTGGLETQYF
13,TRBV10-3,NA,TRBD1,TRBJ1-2,TGTGCCAGCACCGGACAGGCAATCTATGGCTACACCTTC,CASTGQAIYGYTF
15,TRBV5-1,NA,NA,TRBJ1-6,TGCGCCAGCAGCTTGGAGGGACACCGTAATTCACCCCTCCACTTT,CASSLEGHRNSPLHF
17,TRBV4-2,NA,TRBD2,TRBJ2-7,TGTGCCAGCAGCCAAGACGATGGCGGGGGAAGCTCCTACGAGCAGTACTTC,CASSQDDGGGSSYEQYF
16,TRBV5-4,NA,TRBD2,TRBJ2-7,TGTGCCAGCAGCACTGGGGCGAGCGGGGGTGTGGTTGAGCAGTACTTC,CASSTGASGGVVEQYF
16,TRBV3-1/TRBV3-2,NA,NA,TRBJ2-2,TGTGCCAGCAGCCTTAATAGCGGAACGAACACCGGGGAGCTGTTTTTT,CASSLNSGTNTGELFF
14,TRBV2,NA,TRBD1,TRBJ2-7,TGTGCCAGCAGTGGCGGGACAGGGATGGGCGAGCAGTACTTC,CASSGGTGMGEQYF
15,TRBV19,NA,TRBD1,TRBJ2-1,TGTGCCAGTAAAGTCGAGGACAGGTCCTACAATGAGCAGTTCTTC,CASKVEDRSYNEQFF
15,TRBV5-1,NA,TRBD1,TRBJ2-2,TGCGCCAGCAGCTTGGGGACAGGGAGCACCGGGGAGCTGTTTTTT,CASSLGTGSTGELFF
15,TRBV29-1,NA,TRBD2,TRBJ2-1,TGCAGCGTTGTACTGAGCGGGAGAACCTACAATGAGCAGTTCTTC,CSVVLSGRTYNEQFF
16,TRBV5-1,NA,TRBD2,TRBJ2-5,TGCGCCAGCAGCTTGGTCTCTGGGACTAGACAAGAGACCCAGTACTTC,CASSLVSGTRQETQYF
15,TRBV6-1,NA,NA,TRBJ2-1,TGTGCCAGCAGTGAACAGCCACCATCGAGGTATGAGCAGTTCTTC,CASSEQPPSRYEQFF
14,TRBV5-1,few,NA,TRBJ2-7,TGCGCCAGCAGCTTGGGACATGGCTCCTACGAGCAGTACTTC,CASSLGHGSYEQYF
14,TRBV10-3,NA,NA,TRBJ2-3,TGTGCCATCAGTGCGGGGACTAGCACAGATACGCAGTATTTT,CAISAGTSTDTQYF
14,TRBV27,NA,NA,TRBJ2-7,TGTGCCAGCAGCCCAATAGGGGTATCCTACGAGCAGTACTTC,CASSPIGVSYEQYF
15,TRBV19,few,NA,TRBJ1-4,TGTGCCAGTAGTATAGATCTAAGTTTTAATGAAAAACTGTTTTTT,CASSIDLSFNEKLFF
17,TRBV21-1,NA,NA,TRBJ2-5,TGTGCCAGCAGCAAAAAATGGGGACAGGTCTCTGGTGAGACCCAGTACTTC,CASSKKWGQVSGETQYF
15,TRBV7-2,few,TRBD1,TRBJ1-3,TGTGCCAGCACCCCACAGGGGGCGCATGGAAACACCATATATTTT,CASTPQGAHGNTIYF
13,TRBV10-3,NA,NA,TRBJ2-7,TGTGCCATCAGTGAGTCGGCAGGGCTCGAGCAGTACTTC,CAISESAGLEQYF
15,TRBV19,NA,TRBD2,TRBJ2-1,TGTGCCAGTAGTATATTACTAGCGGGAGGGGATGAGCAGTTCTTC,CASSILLAGGDEQFF